This TCR beta chain was documented in a study of T cell responses to AZD1222 COVID-19 vaccine. The overall study: Pooling covered second doses at about 4 or about 12 weeks. General study points: Repertoire sampling occurred only after the peak T cell response. AZD1222 recipients seropositive at baseline numbered only five to seven.

Libraries were prepared by immunoSEQ multiplex PCR; TCRdb keeps only in-frame clonotypes and omits some of them. Among roughly 100,000 clones, about nine tenths were seen once, and the ten largest hold under 1.5%. J gave up 3 bases and V 8 bases, and 6 bases lay outside the gene matches. The CDR3 totals 14 residues. Per germline, CDR1 MNHEY and CDR2 SVGAGI. Comments on this clone: Its antigen is not known.

The source of this sequence is an adult in good health. The genes are TRBV6-5 and TRBJ1-5, with TRBD1 identical over 8 bases. Specimen: peripheral blood, collected on day 0 of AZD1222 vaccination. DNA for the CDR3: TGTGCCAGCGGTTCGCAGGGGGCCAATCAGCCCCAGCATTTT. It translates to CASGSQGANQPQHF.